The 6 T cell receptor beta chains given below trace back to one sample, sequenced in a study of Graves' ophthalmopathy and Graves' hyperthyroidism listed by TCRdb under 2018. The sequencing machine was an Illumina HiSeq 2000. For repertoire sequencing, TCR beta CDR3 regions were amplified from RNA transcripts. A first-round RT-PCR used HTBI primers with the Qiagen OneStep RT-PCR kit, followed by a second-round multiplex PCR, size selection and purification. The public reads were reanalyzed by TCRdb: fastp trimming at Q25, MiXCR alignment, in-frame beta chains only. Each entry is one CDR3 protein sequence, shown with its most common DNA and genes. The sample includes 200,000 to 250,000 distinct CDR3 sequences, with 20% to 25% observed a single time. About 40% of the sample is held by the ten biggest clonotypes. Sequencing was performed on peripheral blood. Receptor source: a woman aged 45-59 years with Graves' ophthalmopathy. Donor details come from another sample of the same person, matched by shared clones.

Comment on this clonotype: This may stem from a read error, because a much larger clone lies one nucleotide away. The genes are TRBV11-1 and TRBJ2-4; the D is unclear. Germline loops: CDR1 SGHAT, CDR2 FQDESV (reference sequence). V lost 5 bases and J 8 bases, leaving 19 bases between the germline ends. This CDR3 contains 15 residues. The CDR3 DNA follows: TGTGCCAGCAGCGTCCAGAAATCCTCAACACACATTCAGTACTTC. Protein: CASSVQKSSTHIQYF. Complete variable domain (other parts from reference TRBV11-1 and TRBJ2-4): EAEVAQSPRYKITEKSQAVAFWCDPISGHATLYWYRQILGQGPELLVQFQDESVVDDSQLPKDRFSAERLKGVDSTLKIQPAELGDSAMYLCASSVQKSSTHIQYFGAGTRLSVL.

V is TRBV12-3 or TRBV12-4 and J is TRBJ2-5, with 9 bases lining up with TRBD1. With 4 bases clipped from V and 4 bases from J, the junction kept 7 bases outside the gene matches. The CDR3 has 15 amino acids. CDR3 in amino acids: CASSWGQGLGETQYF. The DNA of the CDR3 is TGTGCCAGCAGTTGGGGACAGGGCTTGGGAGAGACCCAGTACTTC.

This clonotype showed up many times. The rearrangement joins TRBV12-3 or TRBV12-4 to TRBJ2-5; no reliable D call. CDR3 length: 11 amino acids. Between the trimmed V and J ends, which lost 3 bases and 5 bases, there was a span of 4 bases. CDR3 in amino acids: CASSFGETQYF. The DNA of the CDR3 is TGTGCCAGCAGTTTCGGGGAGACCCAGTACTTC.

This clonotype was counted at least ten times. The V and J genes are TRBV5-1 and TRBJ1-2; 9 bases are a match to TRBD1. V was pared by 5 bases and J by 7 bases, with 9 bases of the junction left unmatched. Germline V gene sequence: CDR1 SGHRS, CDR2 YFSETQ. The CDR3 has 14 amino acids. CDR3 loop: CASSPGQGRIGYTF. The CDR3 region has the DNA TGCGCCAGCAGTCCGGGACAGGGTAGGATTGGCTACACCTTC.

There are many counts of this clonotype. This chain joins TRBV12-3 or TRBV12-4 and TRBJ1-5, with 8 bases aligning to TRBD1. CDR3 length equals 18 residues. J lost 0 bases, V lost 5 bases, and 12 bases had no gene match. CDR3 sequence: CASSPLGGTGFSNQPQHF. Here the CDR3 DNA reads TGTGCCAGCAGTCCCTTAGGGGGGACAGGTTTTAGCAATCAGCCCCAGCATTTT.

This clonotype was seen repeatedly, ten times or more. The chain employs TRBV7-3 and TRBJ1-1, with D perhaps matching TRBD1 (5 bases). The CDR3 totals 14 residues. Looked up from germline, CDR1 is SGHTA and CDR2 is FQGTGA. Trimming shortened V by 0 bases and J by 6 bases, and 11 bases separated the two germline ends. CDR3 bases: TGTGCCAGCAGCTTAACAGGGGATTCGGCTGAAGCTTTCTTT. Translating gives CASSLTGDSAEAFF. The whole variable domain, filled in from reference TRBV7-3 and TRBJ1-1, reads GAGVSQTPSNKVTEKGKYVELRCDPISGHTALYWYRQSLGQGPEFLIYFQGTGAADDSGLPNDRFFAVRPEGSVSTLKIQRTERGDSAVYLCASSLTGDSAEAFFGQGTRLTVV.